These T cell receptor beta chains were read from a single sample in a study of blood T cell repertoires in COVID-19. Repertoires were generated with immunoSEQ multiplex PCR, while TCRdb's copy carries only in-frame clones and drops some. This table has 130,000 to 150,000 clones, 85% to 90% appearing once. Sequencing input: peripheral blood. The receptors originated from a human donor in a cohort sampled during active COVID-19. Both conserved end residues are part of each CDR3. A D gene is named only where the DNA matches it firmly. Clone size is stated in some rows and not others, as once, few, many or a class when expanded.

clone_size: NA
v_call: TRBV5-5
j_call: TRBJ2-7
d_call: NA
cdr3_nt: TGTGCCAGCAGCTTTGCGGGGAACACCTACGAGCAGTACTTC
cdr3_aa: CASSFAGNTYEQYF

clone_size: once
v_call: TRBV4-1
j_call: TRBJ2-7
d_call: TRBD2
cdr3_nt: TGCGCCAGCAGCCTAACCGAGCGGGGAAGCTCCTACGAGCAGTACTTC
cdr3_aa: CASSLTERGSSYEQYF

clone_size: NA
v_call: TRBV7-8
j_call: TRBJ2-7
d_call: TRBD2
cdr3_nt: TGTGCCAGCAGCTTAGGACTAGCGGGTGCCAGCTCCTACGAGCAGTACTTC
cdr3_aa: CASSLGLAGASSYEQYF

clone_size: NA
v_call: TRBV2
j_call: TRBJ2-7
d_call: TRBD1
cdr3_nt: TGTGCCAGCCTACCGACAGGGTTAACCTACGAGCAGTACTTC
cdr3_aa: CASLPTGLTYEQYF

clone_size: few
v_call: TRBV24-1
j_call: TRBJ1-2
d_call: NA
cdr3_nt: TGTGCCACCAGTGCGATAGATGACACCTTC
cdr3_aa: CATSAIDDTF

clone_size: NA
v_call: TRBV19
j_call: TRBJ1-5
d_call: NA
cdr3_nt: TGTGCCAGTAGTATAGAGGGGGGGCCGAGGCAGCCCCAGCATTTT
cdr3_aa: CASSIEGGPRQPQHF

clone_size: NA
v_call: TRBV19
j_call: TRBJ2-1
d_call: TRBD2
cdr3_nt: TGTGCCAGTAGGCCCCCGGGCGGGGGAAATGAGCAGTTCTTC
cdr3_aa: CASRPPGGGNEQFF

clone_size: NA
v_call: TRBV6-6
j_call: TRBJ2-1
d_call: NA
cdr3_nt: TGTGCCAGCAGTGCGGCCCTTCCTGAGCAGTTCTTC
cdr3_aa: CASSAALPEQFF

clone_size: NA
v_call: TRBV30
j_call: TRBJ1-5
d_call: TRBD1
cdr3_nt: TGTGCCTGGAGTGAAGGGACAGGGGTCAATCAGCCCCAGCATTTT
cdr3_aa: CAWSEGTGVNQPQHF

clone_size: NA
v_call: TRBV30
j_call: TRBJ2-5
d_call: NA
cdr3_nt: TGTGCCTCGAATGGGGGAGGCAACTCACAAGAGACCCAGTACTTC
cdr3_aa: CASNGGGNSQETQYF

clone_size: few
v_call: TRBV6-2/TRBV6-3
j_call: TRBJ1-5
d_call: TRBD1
cdr3_nt: TGTGCCAGCAGTTATGAGATCGGCTCCGCGGACAGGATGAATCAGCCCCAGCATTTT
cdr3_aa: CASSYEIGSADRMNQPQHF

clone_size: NA
v_call: TRBV19
j_call: TRBJ2-7
d_call: NA
cdr3_nt: TGTGCCAGTAGTCAGGGCCTCACCTACGAGCAGTACTTC
cdr3_aa: CASSQGLTYEQYF

clone_size: NA
v_call: TRBV29-1
j_call: TRBJ2-7
d_call: TRBD2
cdr3_nt: TGCAGCGTTGATATCCCTAGCGGGAGGAATGAGCAGTACTTC
cdr3_aa: CSVDIPSGRNEQYF

clone_size: few
v_call: TRBV28
j_call: TRBJ2-7
d_call: TRBD1
cdr3_nt: TGTGCCAGCAGGGAGAGTGGGACAGGTGCCTACGAGCAGTACTTC
cdr3_aa: CASRESGTGAYEQYF

clone_size: few
v_call: TRBV28
j_call: TRBJ1-5
d_call: TRBD1
cdr3_nt: TGTGCCAGCAGTACGGCAGGGGGCAAAGGGGTCGGCAATCAGCCCCAGCATTTT
cdr3_aa: CASSTAGGKGVGNQPQHF

clone_size: NA
v_call: TRBV4-3
j_call: TRBJ1-6
d_call: TRBD1
cdr3_nt: TGCGCCAGCAGCCAAGCAGACAGGGCCAGCTCCTATAATTCACCCCTCCACTTT
cdr3_aa: CASSQADRASSYNSPLHF

clone_size: NA
v_call: TRBV5-6
j_call: TRBJ2-3
d_call: TRBD1
cdr3_nt: TGTGCCAGCAGCGCCGACAGGGGGCCCCCAGATACGCAGTATTTT
cdr3_aa: CASSADRGPPDTQYF

clone_size: NA
v_call: TRBV19
j_call: TRBJ2-3
d_call: TRBD2
cdr3_nt: TGTGCCAGTAGTTCCCCCCGGACTAGCGGAATCACAGATACGCAGTATTTT
cdr3_aa: CASSSPRTSGITDTQYF

clone_size: few
v_call: TRBV6-2/TRBV6-3
j_call: TRBJ2-3
d_call: NA
cdr3_nt: TGTGCCAGCAGCCCCCACACCACAGATACGCAGTATTTT
cdr3_aa: CASSPHTTDTQYF

clone_size: NA
v_call: TRBV7-8
j_call: TRBJ1-1
d_call: NA
cdr3_nt: TGTGCCAGCAGCTTACAGGGCAGAGGAAGCACTGAAGCTTTCTTT
cdr3_aa: CASSLQGRGSTEAFF

clone_size: NA
v_call: TRBV28
j_call: TRBJ1-2
d_call: TRBD1
cdr3_nt: TGTGCCAGCAGTTTGGCCCAAGCGACAGGGACCGACTACACCTTC
cdr3_aa: CASSLAQATGTDYTF

clone_size: few
v_call: TRBV24-1
j_call: TRBJ2-3
d_call: TRBD1
cdr3_nt: TGTGCCACCAGTGATTTAACAGGGGCCGATACGCAGTATTTT
cdr3_aa: CATSDLTGADTQYF

clone_size: NA
v_call: TRBV29-1
j_call: TRBJ2-7
d_call: NA
cdr3_nt: TGCAGCGTTGAAAGCTTCCTAGGCTACGAGCAGTACTTC
cdr3_aa: CSVESFLGYEQYF

clone_size: NA
v_call: TRBV10-3
j_call: TRBJ2-4
d_call: NA
cdr3_nt: TGTGCCATCAGTGAGGCGTACAAAAACATTCAGTACTTC
cdr3_aa: CAISEAYKNIQYF

clone_size: NA
v_call: TRBV29-1
j_call: TRBJ2-3
d_call: TRBD2
cdr3_nt: TGCAGCGTTGAAGGCGGGGGGGGCACAGATACGCAGTATTTT
cdr3_aa: CSVEGGGGTDTQYF

clone_size: NA
v_call: TRBV6-6
j_call: TRBJ1-1
d_call: TRBD1
cdr3_nt: TGTGCCAGCAGCTCCTGGGACAGGGAGGATACCACTGAAGCTTTCTTT
cdr3_aa: CASSSWDREDTTEAFF

clone_size: few
v_call: TRBV4-1
j_call: TRBJ1-1
d_call: NA
cdr3_nt: TGCGCCAGCAGCCAAGAACGGAGGTCGAACACTGAAGCTTTCTTT
cdr3_aa: CASSQERRSNTEAFF

clone_size: once
v_call: TRBV28
j_call: TRBJ2-3
d_call: NA
cdr3_nt: TGTGCCAGCAGTTCCGGACAGAGGGGGAGCACAGATACGCAGTATTTT
cdr3_aa: CASSSGQRGSTDTQYF

clone_size: NA
v_call: TRBV4-2
j_call: TRBJ1-1
d_call: NA
cdr3_nt: TGTGCCAGCAGCCAAGAGGTTTGGCAGGGGACTGAAGCTTTCTTT
cdr3_aa: CASSQEVWQGTEAFF

clone_size: NA
v_call: TRBV6-5
j_call: TRBJ2-2
d_call: NA
cdr3_nt: TGTGCCAGCATCTCCCAAGCGGAGAACACCGGGGAGCTGTTTTTT
cdr3_aa: CASISQAENTGELFF

clone_size: NA
v_call: TRBV6-4
j_call: TRBJ2-3
d_call: NA
cdr3_nt: TGTGCCAGCAAATCTAGCGGCACAGATACGCAGTATTTT
cdr3_aa: CASKSSGTDTQYF

clone_size: NA
v_call: TRBV7-2
j_call: TRBJ2-2
d_call: NA
cdr3_nt: TGTGCCAGCAGCTTAGTTGGACAGTCGAACACCGGGGAGCTGTTTTTT
cdr3_aa: CASSLVGQSNTGELFF

clone_size: NA
v_call: TRBV9
j_call: TRBJ1-2
d_call: TRBD1
cdr3_nt: TGTGCCAGCAGCGTGGCTACGGGACAGCGCCACACCTTC
cdr3_aa: CASSVATGQRHTF

clone_size: NA
v_call: TRBV3-1/TRBV3-2
j_call: TRBJ2-3
d_call: NA
cdr3_nt: TGTGCCAGCAGCCAACTCGCAGGCCCCACGGATACGCAGTATTTT
cdr3_aa: CASSQLAGPTDTQYF

clone_size: NA
v_call: TRBV15
j_call: TRBJ1-2
d_call: TRBD1
cdr3_nt: TGTGCCACCAGCAGAGATCTCCGGGACAGGGAGCCCGGTAGGAATTTTGGCTACACCTTC
cdr3_aa: CATSRDLRDREPGRNFGYTF

clone_size: NA
v_call: TRBV28
j_call: TRBJ2-5
d_call: TRBD2
cdr3_nt: TGTGCCAGCAGTCCCCGGAGCGGGAGGGATGAAGAGACCCAGTACTTC
cdr3_aa: CASSPRSGRDEETQYF

clone_size: few
v_call: TRBV27
j_call: TRBJ2-3
d_call: TRBD1
cdr3_nt: TGTGCCAGCAGTACCGCCGGACAGGGGGTAAAGTATTTT
cdr3_aa: CASSTAGQGVKYF

clone_size: NA
v_call: TRBV4-3
j_call: TRBJ1-2
d_call: TRBD1
cdr3_nt: TGCGCCAGCAGCCAAGAACGGGACAGTAGCGTCTATGGCTACACCTTC
cdr3_aa: CASSQERDSSVYGYTF

clone_size: NA
v_call: TRBV5-4
j_call: TRBJ2-7
d_call: TRBD2
cdr3_nt: TGTGCCAGCAGCTTGACAGCGGGGGGTAATCCCGAGCAGTACTTC
cdr3_aa: CASSLTAGGNPEQYF

clone_size: NA
v_call: TRBV4-2
j_call: TRBJ2-1
d_call: NA
cdr3_nt: TGTGCCACCGCGGGACAGATGCCCAATGAGCAGTTCTTC
cdr3_aa: CATAGQMPNEQFF

clone_size: NA
v_call: TRBV11-3
j_call: TRBJ2-7
d_call: TRBD2
cdr3_nt: TGTGCCAGCAGCCGGGGGGTGCCCTACGGCGAGCAGTACTTC
cdr3_aa: CASSRGVPYGEQYF

clone_size: NA
v_call: TRBV7-2
j_call: TRBJ2-1
d_call: NA
cdr3_nt: TGTGCCAGCAGCTACAGGGTTGGGACCTACAATGAGCAGTTCTTC
cdr3_aa: CASSYRVGTYNEQFF

clone_size: few
v_call: TRBV19
j_call: TRBJ1-5
d_call: NA
cdr3_nt: TGTGCCAGTAGTCGTTGGGGCGAGCCCCAGCATTTT
cdr3_aa: CASSRWGEPQHF

clone_size: NA
v_call: TRBV3-1/TRBV3-2
j_call: TRBJ2-5
d_call: TRBD2
cdr3_nt: TGTGCCAGCAGCCCAGAAACTAGCGGCTTCCAAGAGACCCAGTACTTC
cdr3_aa: CASSPETSGFQETQYF

clone_size: NA
v_call: TRBV5-8
j_call: TRBJ2-6
d_call: TRBD1
cdr3_nt: TGTGCCAGCAGCTCTAAGCCCGGGACAGGGGGTGACTCTGGGGCCAACGTCCTGACTTTC
cdr3_aa: CASSSKPGTGGDSGANVLTF

clone_size: NA
v_call: TRBV6-2/TRBV6-3
j_call: TRBJ2-7
d_call: TRBD1
cdr3_nt: TGTGCCAGCAGCGACCGGGACAGCGCGACCTACGAGCAGTACTTC
cdr3_aa: CASSDRDSATYEQYF

clone_size: NA
v_call: TRBV5-1
j_call: TRBJ1-3
d_call: NA
cdr3_nt: TGCGCCAGCAGTCCGGGGGGAAACACCATATATTTT
cdr3_aa: CASSPGGNTIYF

clone_size: NA
v_call: TRBV5-1
j_call: TRBJ2-7
d_call: TRBD2
cdr3_nt: TGCGCCAGCAGCTTCGGGACTAGCGGGAGCAACGAGCAGTACTTC
cdr3_aa: CASSFGTSGSNEQYF

clone_size: NA
v_call: TRBV28
j_call: TRBJ1-6
d_call: NA
cdr3_nt: TGTGCCAGCATATGGCGGAGGAGCTCCTATAATTCACCCCTCCACTTT
cdr3_aa: CASIWRRSSYNSPLHF